This entry is about one T cell receptor beta chain. A single count supports this clone. Its antigen specificity is not known. Qualities for individual bases were not recorded, and no much larger clone is one base off. The entry originates in a study of graft-versus-host responses after intestinal transplantation (TCRdb year 2021). For the study in its entirety: Recipients received multivisceral, liver-intestinal, or isolated intestinal transplants. Samples from three later patients were sequenced in-house on an Illumina MiSeq with MiXCR processing rather than by the commercial service. Every recipient was given anti-thymocyte globulin induction, then maintenance tacrolimus and steroids for about 3 years. A peak of at least 4% donor T cells among recipient peripheral blood mononuclear cells was the definition used for donor T cell macrochimerism. The cohort enrolled some 24 intestinal transplant recipients, one of whom was a retransplant, and a few patients without pretransplant specimens were excluded. Bulk TCR-beta CDR3 sequencing was used to track graft-versus-host and host-versus-graft alloreactive T cell clones in the graft, circulation and bone marrow after intestinal transplantation. Alloreactive clones were identified by sequencing pre-transplant mixed lymphocyte reaction products and comparing them with unstimulated pre-transplant donor and recipient T cells.

For this chain, trimming is 6 bases at the V end and 3 bases at the J end, and the number of junction bases without a gene match is 9. CDR1 and CDR2, per the germline V gene, are SQVTM and ANQGSEA. The CDR3 holds 14 amino acids from the cysteine to the phenylalanine. Only the CDR3 DNA is retained, 42 bases long and in frame from the first base. Summary of the overall study and its limitations: GvH clones were detected in recipient bone marrow, and some of these GvH clones were observed earlier in ileal mucosa or blood, consistent with an intestinal mucosal origin. High GvH to HvG T cell clonal ratios were observed in the allografts of patients with donor T cell macrochimerism. Peak levels of circulating GvH clones were associated with declines in HvG clones early after transplant. The conclusions were limited by the relatively low number and heterogeneity of the intestinal transplant patients.

Library creation used the immunoSEQ multiplex PCR assay. In most patients, genomic DNA was isolated using the Qiagen DNeasy Blood and Tissue Kit and sent frozen to Adaptive Biotechnologies for TCR sequencing. High-throughput TCR-beta CDR3 sequencing of genomic DNA from most patients was performed by Adaptive Biotechnologies. Regarding the original processing steps: Adaptive's ImmunoSEQ software was the source of the TCR sequencing data for 15 to 20 patients, while a few other patients were processed with MiXCR and VDJtools. CD4 versus CD8 sorting errors were corrected by removing sequences found in both subsets at a frequency ratio below 5:1. CDR3 nucleotide sequences shared between donor and recipient were removed because the origin of such sequences could not be assigned. At least 2-fold expansion over unstimulated cells and a minimum CFSE-low frequency of 0.002% (template counts) or 0.001% (read counts) were required for clones to be classified as alloreactive. Mappable clones were those detected in sequenced pre-transplant spleen, lymph node, or MLR CFSE-low populations of the donor or recipient. Cumulative frequency of alloreactive clones was calculated as a percentage of all sequences weighted by copy number. In its TCRdb copy, this immuneACCESS table keeps in-frame sequences only and misses some clones. Where compared with another copy, unresolved V genes explain less than half of these, and the others have no known cause. That table is the source of V, J and clone size, and D and trimming were worked out from the DNA. In this sample the table shows 60,000 to 80,000 clones, roughly 88% of which occur a single time. Roughly 1.3% of the sample is held by the ten biggest clonotypes.

What the time point label conveys for this sample: cells obtained before transplantation from donor or recipient. CD3+CD4+ and CD3+CD8+ populations were FACS-sorted from unstimulated pre-transplant donor and recipient cells taken from spleen or lymph nodes. The material was unstimulated CD8+ T cells sorted from spleen or lymph node cells, obtained before intestinal transplant. The clonotype comes from a human donor who received an intestinal transplant. Recombination joined TRBV29-1 with TRBJ1-2; 8 central bases correspond to TRBD1. The CDR3 loop reads CSVVDRGDDYGYTF. The DNA is as follows: TGCAGCGTCGTCGACAGGGGAGATGACTATGGCTACACCTTC.